This T cell receptor beta chain comes out of a study of blood T cells in healthy people across ages (dated by TCRdb to 2015 to 2017). Describing the broader study: Template switching captured roughly one uniquely barcoded TCR beta cDNA molecule per two T cells in model experiments. Using deep sequencing normalized with unique cDNA molecular identifiers, the study measured how TCR beta repertoire diversity changes with age. The donors were divided into four age groups: young (average about 15 years), middle-aged (about 40), aged (approximately 62) and long-lived (82). To avoid experimental bias, donors of different ages were distributed randomly across sequencing lanes. For two donors (one aged 18 to 30 and one aged 80 or older), the study analyzed two additional independent replicas of 1 million unique cDNA reads from the same blood draw. Summary of the overall study and its limitations: Because the CMV infection status of the donors was unknown, age-related changes in expanded clonotypes may potentially have been confounded. Observed TCR beta diversity per million T cells fell roughly linearly with age, and a significant reduction was already apparent by age around 40. There was a strong correlation between observed TCR beta diversity and the percentage of naive T cells measured by flow cytometry. Estimates of total diversity based on one million sequenced T cells were regarded as lower bounds and as underestimates. Compared with the aged group, the long-lived group had more naive CD4+ T cells, fewer expanded clones and increased TCR diversity, a pattern suggesting age selection. Conclusive comparison of naive and antigen-experienced compartments was prevented by the profiling of bulk unsorted PBMCs.

To prepare the library, 5' RACE was applied. Sequenced on an Illumina HiSeq 2500. A second PCR of roughly 6 to 11 cycles was performed with a sample-barcoded 5' primer and a J-beta primer mix. A template-switch 5' adaptor carrying 12 random nucleotides introduced a unique molecular identifier onto each TCR beta cDNA molecule. Each sample yielded at least 2.5 million CDR3-containing paired-end reads. First-strand cDNA was synthesized from all RNA with the Mint cDNA synthesis kit, primed by a TRBC-specific oligonucleotide. Following uracil-DNA glycosylase treatment, a first 18-cycle PCR with universal primers M1SS and BC2_uni_R was performed on all cDNA. The paper's processing steps were these. For normalization, 1 million high-quality reads, each with a distinct molecular identifier, were randomly selected from each sample. Instead of being binned into consensus sequences, reads with shared molecular identifiers were discarded. MiTCR, run with a Q25 quality threshold and the strictest error-elimination algorithm, handled CDR3 identification, clonotype clustering and error correction. A nonparametric unseen species model using Euler transformation provided a lower-bound estimate of total TCR beta diversity. The raw public reads went through TCRdb reprocessing: fastp at Q25, MiXCR clone calling, in-frame beta chains kept. CDR3 protein duplicates are merged, each entry listing the most common genes and DNA. TCRdb's processing, not the authors', yielded these V and J calls. The sample table records about 570,000 distinct CDR3 sequences; approximately 27% of these occur just once. The top ten constitute roughly 20% of the sample.

As encoded in the germline V gene, CDR1 is SGHRS while CDR2 is YFSETQ. The CDR3 spans 15 residues, from the cysteine through the phenylalanine. The sequence is cut down to CDR3 DNA, 45 bases in frame from base 1. V loses 2 bases at its end and J loses 2 bases; junction bases beyond the gene matches: 6. The donors were 40 or so Caucasian individuals from Russia, aged 6 to 90 years, who were systemically healthy. Each donor gave 8.5 to 10 milliliters of peripheral blood, collected into EDTA-treated Vacutainer tubes. Ficoll-Paque density-gradient centrifugation was used to isolate PBMCs, with at least 6 million per sample. Total RNA was extracted from PBMCs with Trizol reagent, with at least 5.5 micrograms obtained per sample. For every donor, flow cytometry on a PBMC aliquot measured the percentage of naive CD45RAhigh/CD27high T cells. This clonotype was counted only a few times. Which antigen it targets is not known. Per-base qualities were not stored, and no clone one base away is much larger.

This sequence was found in a woman between 65 and 79 years old in good health. The chain is assembled from TRBV5-1 and TRBJ2-7; the junction holds 8 bases that match TRBD2. Source material: blood. The encoded CDR3 is CASSFLDGGAYEQYF. The nucleotide sequence reads as follows: TGCGCCAGCAGCTTCCTGGACGGGGGGGCCTACGAGCAGTACTTC. Outside the CDR3, residues come from the reference TRBV5-1 and TRBJ2-7 proteins, so the full variable domain is: KAGVTQTPRYLIKTRGQQVTLSCSPISGHRSVSWYQQTPGQGLQFLFEYFSETQRNKGNFPGRFSGRQFSNSRSEMNVSTLELGDSALYLCASSFLDGGAYEQYFGPGTRLTVT.